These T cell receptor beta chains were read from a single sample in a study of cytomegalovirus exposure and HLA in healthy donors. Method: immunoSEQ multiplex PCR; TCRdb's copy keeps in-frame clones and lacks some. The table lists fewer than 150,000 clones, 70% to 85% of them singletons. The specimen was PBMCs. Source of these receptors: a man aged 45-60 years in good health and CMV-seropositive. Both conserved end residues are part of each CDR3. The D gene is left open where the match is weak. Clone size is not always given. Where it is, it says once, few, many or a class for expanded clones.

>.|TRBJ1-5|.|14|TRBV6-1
CASSESQVNQPQHF
TGTGCCAGCAGTGAATCCCAGGTCAATCAGCCCCAGCATTTT
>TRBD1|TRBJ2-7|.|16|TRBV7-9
CASSSGTGPISYEQYF
TGTGCCAGCAGCTCAGGGACAGGTCCCATCTCCTACGAGCAGTACTTC
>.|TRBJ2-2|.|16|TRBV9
CASTLGEATNTGELFF
TGTGCCAGCACCTTAGGTGAAGCGACCAACACCGGGGAGCTGTTTTTT
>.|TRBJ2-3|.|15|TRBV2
CASSEMQASTDTQYF
TGTGCCAGCAGTGAAATGCAGGCTAGCACAGATACGCAGTATTTT
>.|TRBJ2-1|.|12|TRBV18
CASSPARNEQFF
TGTGCCAGCTCACCAGCTAGAAATGAGCAGTTCTTC
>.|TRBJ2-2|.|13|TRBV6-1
CASDITNTGELFF
TGTGCCAGCGACATAACGAACACCGGGGAGCTGTTTTTT
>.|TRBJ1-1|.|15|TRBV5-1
CASSLNTERGTEAFF
TGCGCCAGCAGCTTGAATACCGAACGAGGCACTGAAGCTTTCTTT
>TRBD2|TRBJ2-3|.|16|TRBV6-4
CASSVLAGGLADTQYF
TGTGCCAGCAGCGTACTAGCGGGGGGGTTGGCAGATACGCAGTATTTT
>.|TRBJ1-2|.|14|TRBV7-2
CASSSTGANYGYTF
TGTGCCAGCAGCTCGACAGGAGCTAACTATGGCTACACCTTC
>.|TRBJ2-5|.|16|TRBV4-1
CASSQAVYDRGETQYF
TGCGCCAGCAGCCAAGCAGTTTACGACCGCGGGGAGACCCAGTACTTC
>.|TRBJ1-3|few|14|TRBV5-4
CASASQDLENTIYF
TGTGCCAGCGCGTCCCAAGATTTGGAGAACACCATATATTTT
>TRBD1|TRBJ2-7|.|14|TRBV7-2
CASSSYRGSYEQYF
TGTGCCAGCAGCTCCTACAGGGGGTCCTACGAGCAGTACTTC
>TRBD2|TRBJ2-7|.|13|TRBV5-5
CASGSGESYEQYF
TGTGCCAGCGGCAGCGGGGAGTCCTACGAGCAGTACTTC
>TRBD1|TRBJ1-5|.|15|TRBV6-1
CASSGGQGAGQPQHF
TGTGCCAGCAGTGGGGGACAGGGGGCGGGGCAGCCCCAGCATTTT
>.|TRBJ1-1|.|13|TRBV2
CASILTENTEAFF
TGTGCCAGCATTCTCACAGAGAACACTGAAGCTTTCTTT
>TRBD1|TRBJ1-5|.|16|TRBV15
CATGTLEGAINQPQHF
TGTGCCACCGGGACTTTGGAGGGGGCGATCAATCAGCCCCAGCATTTT
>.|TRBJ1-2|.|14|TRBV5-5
CASSLLFEHYGYTF
TGTGCCAGCAGCTTACTATTCGAGCACTATGGCTACACCTTC
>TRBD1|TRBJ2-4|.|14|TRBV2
CASRDRGAKNIQYF
TGTGCCAGCAGGGACAGGGGGGCCAAAAACATTCAGTACTTC
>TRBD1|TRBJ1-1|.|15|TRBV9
CASSGPGQGGDEAFF
TGTGCCAGCAGCGGACCGGGACAGGGGGGCGATGAAGCTTTCTTT
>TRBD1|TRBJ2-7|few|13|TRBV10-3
CATGTGDSYEQYF
TGTGCCACCGGGACAGGGGACTCCTACGAGCAGTACTTC
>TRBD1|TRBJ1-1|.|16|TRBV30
CAWGPRQGKEDTEAFF
TGTGCCTGGGGCCCAAGACAGGGTAAGGAGGACACTGAAGCTTTCTTT
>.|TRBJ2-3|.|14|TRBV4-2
CASSQDGQGYTQYF
TGTGCCAGCAGCCAAGACGGCCAGGGGTATACGCAGTATTTT
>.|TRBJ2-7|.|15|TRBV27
CASSLQGILPYEQYF
TGTGCCAGCAGTTTACAGGGGATCCTCCCCTACGAGCAGTACTTC
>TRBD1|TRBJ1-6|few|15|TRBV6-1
CASSAAGTGNSPLHF
TGTGCCAGCAGTGCGGCGGGGACAGGGAACTCACCCCTCCACTTT
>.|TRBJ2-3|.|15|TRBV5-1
CASSLDSPSTDTQYF
TGCGCCAGCAGCTTGGACAGTCCTAGCACAGATACGCAGTATTTT
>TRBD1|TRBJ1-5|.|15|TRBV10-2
CASRLGTAPGQPQHF
TGCGCCAGCAGGCTCGGGACAGCGCCAGGTCAGCCCCAGCATTTT
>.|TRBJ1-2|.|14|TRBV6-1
CASSEADRYYGYTF
TGTGCCAGCAGTGAAGCGGACAGATACTATGGCTACACCTTC
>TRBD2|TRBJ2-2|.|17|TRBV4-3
CASSQERSGSNTGELFF
TGCGCCAGCAGCCAAGAAAGGAGCGGGAGTAACACCGGGGAGCTGTTTTTT
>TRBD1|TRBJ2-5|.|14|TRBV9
CASSVKGGWETQYF
TGTGCCAGCAGCGTAAAAGGGGGCTGGGAGACCCAGTACTTC
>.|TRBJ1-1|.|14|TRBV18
CASSPYGVDTEAFF
TGTGCCAGCTCACCATACGGTGTGGACACTGAAGCTTTCTTT
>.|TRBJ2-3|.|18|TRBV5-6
CASSLRILGGTGTDTQYF
TGTGCCAGCAGCTTGCGGATCCTAGGGGGAACGGGCACAGATACGCAGTATTTT
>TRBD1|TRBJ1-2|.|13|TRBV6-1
CASSLRQGNGYTF
TGTGCCAGCTCTCTTAGACAGGGAAATGGCTACACCTTC
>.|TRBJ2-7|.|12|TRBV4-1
CASSLGGDEQYF
TGCGCCAGCAGCCTCGGGGGAGACGAGCAGTACTTC
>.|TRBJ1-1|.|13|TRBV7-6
CASSLRGGTEAFF
TGTGCCAGCAGCTTAAGGGGGGGAACTGAAGCTTTCTTT
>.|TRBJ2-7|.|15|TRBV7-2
CASSPSGFAPYEQYF
TGTGCCAGCAGCCCCTCGGGATTTGCCCCATACGAGCAGTACTTC
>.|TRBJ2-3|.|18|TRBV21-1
CASSPQGRGGSDTDTQYF
TGTGCCAGCAGCCCCCAGGGGCGAGGGGGCTCCGACACAGATACGCAGTATTTT
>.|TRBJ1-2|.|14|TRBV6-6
CASSYPGGADGYTF
TGTGCCAGCAGTTACCCCGGTGGGGCCGATGGCTACACCTTC
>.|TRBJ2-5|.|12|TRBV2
CASSERGKTQYF
TGTGCCAGCAGTGAAAGGGGGAAGACCCAGTACTTC
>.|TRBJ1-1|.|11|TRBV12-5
CASGFSTEAFF
TGTGCTAGTGGTTTTAGCACTGAAGCTTTCTTT
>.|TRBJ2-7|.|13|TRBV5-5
CASSQLQGYEQYF
TGTGCCAGCAGTCAGTTACAGGGCTACGAGCAGTACTTC
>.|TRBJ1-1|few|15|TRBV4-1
CASSQDLTSVFEAFF
TGCGCCAGCAGCCAAGATCTTACGTCGGTATTTGAAGCTTTCTTT
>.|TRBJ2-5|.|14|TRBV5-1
CASSLDRAEETQYF
TGCGCCAGCAGCTTGGACAGGGCGGAAGAGACCCAGTACTTC
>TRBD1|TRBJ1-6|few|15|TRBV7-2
CASSQDRATYSPLHF
TGTGCCAGCAGCCAGGACAGGGCTACCTATTCACCCCTCCACTTT
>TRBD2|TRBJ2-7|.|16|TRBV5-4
CASSFPSSGGSYEQYF
TGTGCCAGCAGCTTCCCATCTAGCGGGGGTTCCTACGAGCAGTACTTC
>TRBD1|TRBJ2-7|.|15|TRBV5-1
CASSLRAGGYGVQYF
TGCGCCAGCAGCTTGCGGGCAGGGGGCTATGGCGTGCAGTACTTC
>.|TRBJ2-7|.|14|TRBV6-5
CASSPPTGIHEQYF
TGTGCCAGCAGCCCTCCTACAGGGATCCACGAGCAGTACTTC
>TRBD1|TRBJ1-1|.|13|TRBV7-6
CASSLEDRGRPFF
TGTGCCAGCAGCTTAGAGGACAGGGGGAGACCTTTCTTT
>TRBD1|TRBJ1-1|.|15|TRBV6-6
CASRRDRGSNTEAFF
TGTGCCAGCAGGCGGGACAGGGGATCGAACACTGAAGCTTTCTTT
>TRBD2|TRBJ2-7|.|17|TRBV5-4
CASSPGTSGATYYEQYF
TGTGCCAGCAGCCCAGGGACTAGCGGGGCGACTTACTACGAGCAGTACTTC
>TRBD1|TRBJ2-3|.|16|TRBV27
CATSVGWGQGSDTQYF
TGTGCCACCTCCGTTGGGTGGGGACAGGGGTCGGATACGCAGTATTTT
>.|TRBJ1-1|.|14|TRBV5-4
CASSFPGRTTEAFF
TGTGCCAGCAGCTTTCCGGGAAGGACCACGGAAGCTTTCTTT
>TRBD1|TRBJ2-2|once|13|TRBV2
CADRGSNTGELFF
TGTGCCGACAGGGGTTCGAACACCGGGGAGCTGTTTTTT
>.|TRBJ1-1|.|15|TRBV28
CASKNPGGRNTEAFF
TGTGCCAGCAAAAACCCGGGGGGCAGGAACACTGAAGCTTTCTTT
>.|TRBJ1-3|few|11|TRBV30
CAWAGGNTIYF
TGTGCCTGGGCAGGAGGAAACACCATATATTTT
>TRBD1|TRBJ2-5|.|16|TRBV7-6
CASSLGTGEGEETQYF
TGTGCCAGCAGCTTAGGGACAGGGGAAGGGGAAGAGACCCAGTACTTC